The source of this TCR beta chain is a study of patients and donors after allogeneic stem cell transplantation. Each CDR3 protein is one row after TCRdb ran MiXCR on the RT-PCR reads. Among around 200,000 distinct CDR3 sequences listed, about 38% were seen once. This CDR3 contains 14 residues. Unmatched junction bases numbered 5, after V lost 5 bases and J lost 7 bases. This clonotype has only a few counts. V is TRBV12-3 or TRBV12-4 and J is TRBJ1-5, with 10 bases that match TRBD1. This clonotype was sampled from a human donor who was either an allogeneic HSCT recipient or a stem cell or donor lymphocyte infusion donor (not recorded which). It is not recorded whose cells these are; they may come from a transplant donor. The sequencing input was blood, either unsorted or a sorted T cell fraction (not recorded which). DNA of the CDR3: TGTGCCAGCAGTACGGGACAGGGGATCCAGCCCCAGCATTTT. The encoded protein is CASSTGQGIQPQHF.